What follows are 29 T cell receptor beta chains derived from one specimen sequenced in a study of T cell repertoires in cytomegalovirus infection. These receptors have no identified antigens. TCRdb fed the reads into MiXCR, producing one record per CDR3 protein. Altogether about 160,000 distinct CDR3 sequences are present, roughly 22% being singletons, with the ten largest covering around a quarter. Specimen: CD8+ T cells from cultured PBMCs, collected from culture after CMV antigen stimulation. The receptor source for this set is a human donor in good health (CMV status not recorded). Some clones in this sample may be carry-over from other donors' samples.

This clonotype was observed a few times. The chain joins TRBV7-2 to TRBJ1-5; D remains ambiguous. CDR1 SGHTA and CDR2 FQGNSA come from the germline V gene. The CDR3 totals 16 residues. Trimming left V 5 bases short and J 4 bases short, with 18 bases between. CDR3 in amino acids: CASSHPGGSSNQPQHF. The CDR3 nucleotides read TGTGCCAGCAGCCACCCCGGAGGCAGTTCAAATCAGCCCCAGCATTTT.

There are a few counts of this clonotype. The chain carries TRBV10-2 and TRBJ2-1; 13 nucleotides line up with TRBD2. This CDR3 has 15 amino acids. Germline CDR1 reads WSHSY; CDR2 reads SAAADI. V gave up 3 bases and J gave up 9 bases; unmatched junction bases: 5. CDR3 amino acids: CASSELAGGLGEQFF. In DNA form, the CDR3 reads TGCGCCAGCAGTGAACTAGCGGGGGGGCTGGGTGAGCAGTTCTTC.

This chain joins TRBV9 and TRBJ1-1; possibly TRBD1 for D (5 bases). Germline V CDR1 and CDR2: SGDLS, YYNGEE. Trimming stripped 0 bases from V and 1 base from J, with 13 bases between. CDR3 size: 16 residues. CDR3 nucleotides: TGTGCCAGCAGCGTAGACGGGGGGGGAGCGAACACTGAAGCTTTCTTT. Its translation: CASSVDGGGANTEAFF.

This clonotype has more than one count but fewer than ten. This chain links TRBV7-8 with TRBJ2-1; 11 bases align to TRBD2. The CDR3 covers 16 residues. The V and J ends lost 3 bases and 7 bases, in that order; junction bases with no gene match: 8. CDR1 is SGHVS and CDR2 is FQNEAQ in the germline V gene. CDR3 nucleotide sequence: TGTGCCAGCAGCTTCATCGGACTAGCGGGCCAAAATGAGCAGTTCTTC. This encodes CASSFIGLAGQNEQFF.

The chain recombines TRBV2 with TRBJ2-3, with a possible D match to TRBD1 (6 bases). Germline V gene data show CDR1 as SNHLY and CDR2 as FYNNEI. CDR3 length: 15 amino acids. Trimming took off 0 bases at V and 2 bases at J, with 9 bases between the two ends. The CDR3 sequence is CASSEAGQYTDTQYF. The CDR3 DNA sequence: TGTGCCAGCAGTGAAGCGGGACAATACACAGATACGCAGTATTTT.

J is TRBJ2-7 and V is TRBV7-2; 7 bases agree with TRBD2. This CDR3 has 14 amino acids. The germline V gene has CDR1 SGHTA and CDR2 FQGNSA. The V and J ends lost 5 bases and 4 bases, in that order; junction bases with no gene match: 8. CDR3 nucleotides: TGTGCCAGCAGCCCAAGAAGGGGAGGGTACGAGCAGTACTTC. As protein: CASSPRRGGYEQYF.

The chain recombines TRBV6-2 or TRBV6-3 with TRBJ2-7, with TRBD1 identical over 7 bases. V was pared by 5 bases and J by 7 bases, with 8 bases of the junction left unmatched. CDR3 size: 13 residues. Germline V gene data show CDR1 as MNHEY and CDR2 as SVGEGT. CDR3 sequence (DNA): TGTGCCAGCAGTGCGGACAGGTTGAGGGAGCAGTACTTC. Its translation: CASSADRLREQYF.

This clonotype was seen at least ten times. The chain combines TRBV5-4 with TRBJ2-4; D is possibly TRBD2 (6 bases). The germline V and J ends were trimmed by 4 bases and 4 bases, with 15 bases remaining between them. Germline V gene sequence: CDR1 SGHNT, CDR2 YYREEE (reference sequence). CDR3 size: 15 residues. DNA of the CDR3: TGTGCCAGCAGCGACTTGAGGGACTCTAAAAACATTCAGTACTTC. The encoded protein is CASSDLRDSKNIQYF. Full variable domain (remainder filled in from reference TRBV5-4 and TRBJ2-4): ETGVTQSPTHLIKTRGQQVTLRCSSQSGHNTVSWYQQALGQGPQFIFQYYREEENGRGNFPPRFSGLQFPNYSSELNVNALELDDSALYLCASSDLRDSKNIQYFGAGTRLSVL.

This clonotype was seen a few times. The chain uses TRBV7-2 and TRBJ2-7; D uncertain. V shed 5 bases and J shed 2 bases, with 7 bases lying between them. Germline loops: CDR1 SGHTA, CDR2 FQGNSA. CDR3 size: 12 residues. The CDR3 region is CASSEVAYEQYF. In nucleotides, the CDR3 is TGTGCCAGCAGCGAGGTGGCCTACGAGCAGTACTTC.

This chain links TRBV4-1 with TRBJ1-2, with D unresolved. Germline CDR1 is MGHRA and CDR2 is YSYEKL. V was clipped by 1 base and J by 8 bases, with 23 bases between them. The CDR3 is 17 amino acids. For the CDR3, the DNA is TGCGCCAGCAGCCAAGTCCTAAGGCGGGGTAACTATCAAGGCTACACCTTC. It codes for CASSQVLRRGNYQGYTF.

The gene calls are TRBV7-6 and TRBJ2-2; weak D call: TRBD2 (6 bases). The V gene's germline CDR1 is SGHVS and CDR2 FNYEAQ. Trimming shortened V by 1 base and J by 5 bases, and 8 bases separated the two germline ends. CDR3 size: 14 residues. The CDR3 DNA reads TGTGCCAGCAGCTTAGGCGGGGCGACCGGGGAGCTGTTTTTT. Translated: CASSLGGATGELFF.

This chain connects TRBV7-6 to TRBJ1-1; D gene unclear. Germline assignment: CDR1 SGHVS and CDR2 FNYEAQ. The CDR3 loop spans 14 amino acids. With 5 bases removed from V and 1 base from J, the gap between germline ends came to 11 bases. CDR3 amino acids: CASSAGEENTEAFF. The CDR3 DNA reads TGTGCCAGCAGCGCAGGTGAGGAGAACACTGAAGCTTTCTTT.

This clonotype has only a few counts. Written as DNA, the CDR3 is TGTGCCAGCAGCCCCAAGGGTGAATATGAAGCTTTCTTT. As protein: CASSPKGEYEAFF. V gene TRBV7-9 combines with J gene TRBJ1-1; the D is unclear. Germline-derived CDR1 and CDR2 are SEHNR and FQNEAQ (reference sequence). The V end was cut by 5 bases, the J end by 7 bases, with 14 bases between. The CDR3 loop spans 13 amino acids.

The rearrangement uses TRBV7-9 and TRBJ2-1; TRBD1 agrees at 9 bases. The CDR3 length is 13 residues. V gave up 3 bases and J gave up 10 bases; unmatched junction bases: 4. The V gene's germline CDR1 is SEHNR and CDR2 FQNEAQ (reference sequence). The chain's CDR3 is CASSLGQGWEQFF. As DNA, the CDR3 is TGTGCCAGCAGCTTGGGACAGGGATGGGAGCAGTTCTTC.

The CDR3 spells CSASMRRRQGKDEKLFF. The CDR3 DNA reads TGCAGTGCTAGCATGCGAAGGCGGCAGGGAAAGGATGAAAAACTGTTTTTT. The chain uses TRBV20-1 and TRBJ1-4; weak D call: TRBD1 (5 bases). Germline loops: CDR1 DFQATT, CDR2 SNEGSKA (reference sequence). Trimming stripped 3 bases from V and 6 bases from J, with 23 bases between. The CDR3 is 17 amino acids.

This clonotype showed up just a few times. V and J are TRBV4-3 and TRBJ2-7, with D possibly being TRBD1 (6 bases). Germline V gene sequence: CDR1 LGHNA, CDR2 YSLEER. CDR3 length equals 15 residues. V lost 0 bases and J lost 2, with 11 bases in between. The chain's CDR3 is CASSQERQVPYEQYF. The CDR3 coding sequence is TGCGCCAGCAGCCAAGAAAGACAGGTTCCCTACGAGCAGTACTTC.

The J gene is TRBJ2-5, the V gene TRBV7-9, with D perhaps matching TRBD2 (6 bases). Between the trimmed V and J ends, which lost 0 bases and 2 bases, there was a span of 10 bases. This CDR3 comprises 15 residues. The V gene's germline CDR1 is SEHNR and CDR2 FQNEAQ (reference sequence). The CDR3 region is CASSLAVGGQETQYF. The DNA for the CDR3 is TGTGCCAGCAGCTTAGCGGTCGGAGGGCAAGAGACCCAGTACTTC.

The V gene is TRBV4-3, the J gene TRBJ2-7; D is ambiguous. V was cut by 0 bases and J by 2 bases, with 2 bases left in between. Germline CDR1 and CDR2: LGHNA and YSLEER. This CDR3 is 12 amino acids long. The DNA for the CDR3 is TGCGCCAGCAGCCAAGACGCCTACGAGCAGTACTTC. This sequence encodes CASSQDAYEQYF.

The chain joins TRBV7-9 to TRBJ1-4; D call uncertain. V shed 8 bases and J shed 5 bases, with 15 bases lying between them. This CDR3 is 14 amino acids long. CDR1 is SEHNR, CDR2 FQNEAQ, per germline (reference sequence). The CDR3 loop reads CASHPASGNEKLFF. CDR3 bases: TGTGCCAGCCACCCAGCCAGCGGGAATGAAAAACTGTTTTTT. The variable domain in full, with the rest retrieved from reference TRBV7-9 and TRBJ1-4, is DTGVSQNPRHKITKRGQNVTFRCDPISEHNRLYWYRQTLGQGPEFLTYFQNEAQLEKSRLLSDRFSAERPKGSFSTLEIQRTEQGDSAMYLCASHPASGNEKLFFGSGTQLSVL.

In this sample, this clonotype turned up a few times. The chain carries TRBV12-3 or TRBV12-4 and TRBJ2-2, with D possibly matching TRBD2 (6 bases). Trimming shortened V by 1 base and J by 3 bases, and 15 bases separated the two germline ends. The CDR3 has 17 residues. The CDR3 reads CASSLGDSADYTGELFF. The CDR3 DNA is TGTGCCAGCAGTTTAGGGGACTCGGCCGATTACACCGGGGAGCTGTTTTTT.

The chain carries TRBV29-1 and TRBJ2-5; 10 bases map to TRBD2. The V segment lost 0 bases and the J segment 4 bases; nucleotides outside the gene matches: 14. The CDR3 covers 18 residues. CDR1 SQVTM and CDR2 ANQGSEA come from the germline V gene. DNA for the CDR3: TGCAGCGTTGAAGAGTTGAAGGAGATAGCGGGGGGAGGAGAGACCCAGTACTTC. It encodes CSVEELKEIAGGGETQYF.

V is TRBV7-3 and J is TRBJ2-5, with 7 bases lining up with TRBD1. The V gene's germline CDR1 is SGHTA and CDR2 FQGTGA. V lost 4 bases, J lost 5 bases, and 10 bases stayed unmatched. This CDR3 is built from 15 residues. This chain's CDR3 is CASSSTGFDRETQYF. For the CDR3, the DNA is TGTGCCAGCAGCTCGACAGGGTTTGATAGGGAGACCCAGTACTTC. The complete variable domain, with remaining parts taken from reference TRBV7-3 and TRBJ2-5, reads GAGVSQTPSNKVTEKGKYVELRCDPISGHTALYWYRQSLGQGPEFLIYFQGTGAADDSGLPNDRFFAVRPEGSVSTLKIQRTERGDSAVYLCASSSTGFDRETQYFGPGTRLLVL.

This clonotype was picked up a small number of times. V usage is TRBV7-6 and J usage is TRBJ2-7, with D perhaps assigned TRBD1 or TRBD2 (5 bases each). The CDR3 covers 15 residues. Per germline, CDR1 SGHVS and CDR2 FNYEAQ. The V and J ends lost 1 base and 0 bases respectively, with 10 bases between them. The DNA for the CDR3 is TGTGCCAGCAGCTTAGGAACCGGGACCTCCTACGAGCAGTACTTC. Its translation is CASSLGTGTSYEQYF.

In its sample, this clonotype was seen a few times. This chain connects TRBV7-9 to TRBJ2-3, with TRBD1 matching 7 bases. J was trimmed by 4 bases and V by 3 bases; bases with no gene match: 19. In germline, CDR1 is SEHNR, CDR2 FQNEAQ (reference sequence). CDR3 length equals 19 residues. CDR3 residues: CASSFEGTWTGYRADTQYF. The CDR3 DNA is TGTGCCAGCAGCTTTGAGGGGACATGGACAGGATACAGGGCAGATACGCAGTATTTT.

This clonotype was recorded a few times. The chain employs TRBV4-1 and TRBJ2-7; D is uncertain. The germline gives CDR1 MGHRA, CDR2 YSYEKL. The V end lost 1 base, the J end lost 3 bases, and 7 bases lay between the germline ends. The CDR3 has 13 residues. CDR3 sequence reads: CASSQGFSYEQYF. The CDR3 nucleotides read TGCGCCAGCAGCCAAGGTTTCAGCTACGAGCAGTACTTC.

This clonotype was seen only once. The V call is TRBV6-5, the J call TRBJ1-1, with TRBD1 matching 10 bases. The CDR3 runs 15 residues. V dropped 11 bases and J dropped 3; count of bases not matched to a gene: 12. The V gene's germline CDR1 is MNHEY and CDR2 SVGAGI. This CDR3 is CAVGGTGVGDTEAFF. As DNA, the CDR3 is TGTGCCGTTGGCGGGACAGGGGTGGGGGACACTGAAGCTTTCTTT.

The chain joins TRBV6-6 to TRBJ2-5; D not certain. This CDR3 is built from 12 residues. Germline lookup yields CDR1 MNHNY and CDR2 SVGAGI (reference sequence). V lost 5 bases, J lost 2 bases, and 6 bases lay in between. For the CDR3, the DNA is TGTGCCAGCAGTGACGGGCAAGAGACCCAGTACTTC. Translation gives CASSDGQETQYF.

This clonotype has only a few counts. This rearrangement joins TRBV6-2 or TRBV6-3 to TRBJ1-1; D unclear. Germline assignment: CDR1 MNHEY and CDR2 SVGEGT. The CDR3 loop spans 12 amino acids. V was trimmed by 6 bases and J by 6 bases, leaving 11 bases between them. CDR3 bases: TGTGCCAGCAGGCACATTCCTGCTGAAGCTTTCTTT. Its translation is CASRHIPAEAFF.

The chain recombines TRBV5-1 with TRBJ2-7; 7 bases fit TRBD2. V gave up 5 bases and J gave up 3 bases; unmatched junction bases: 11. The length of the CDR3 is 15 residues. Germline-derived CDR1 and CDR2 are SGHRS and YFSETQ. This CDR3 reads CASSSSGPSGYEQYF. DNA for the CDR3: TGCGCCAGCAGTTCTTCCGGGCCTAGCGGCTACGAGCAGTACTTC.